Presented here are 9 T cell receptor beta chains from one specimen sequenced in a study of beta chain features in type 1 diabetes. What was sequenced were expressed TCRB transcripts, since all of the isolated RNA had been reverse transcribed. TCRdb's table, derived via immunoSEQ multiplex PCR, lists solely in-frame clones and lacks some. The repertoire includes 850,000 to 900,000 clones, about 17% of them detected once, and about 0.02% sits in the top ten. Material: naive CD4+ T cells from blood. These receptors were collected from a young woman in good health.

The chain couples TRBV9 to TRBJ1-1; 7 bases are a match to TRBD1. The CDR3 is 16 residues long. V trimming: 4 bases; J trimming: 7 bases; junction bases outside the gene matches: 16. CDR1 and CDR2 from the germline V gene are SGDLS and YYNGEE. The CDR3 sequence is CASSPRTGETQGEAFF. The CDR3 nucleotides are TGTGCCAGCAGCCCCCGGACAGGAGAGACACAAGGTGAAGCTTTCTTT. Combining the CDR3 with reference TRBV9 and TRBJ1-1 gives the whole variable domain DSGVTQTPKHLITATGQRVTLRCSPRSGDLSVYWYQQSLDQGLQFLIQYYNGEERAKGNILERFSAQQFPDLHSELNLSSLELGDSALYFCASSPRTGETQGEAFFGQGTRLTVV.

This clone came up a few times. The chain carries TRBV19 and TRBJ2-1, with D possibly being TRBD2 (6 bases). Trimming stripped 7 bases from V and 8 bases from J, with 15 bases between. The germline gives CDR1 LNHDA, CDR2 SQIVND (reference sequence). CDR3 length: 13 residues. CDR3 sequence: CASNGGNFHEQFF. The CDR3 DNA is TGTGCCAGTAATGGCGGGAACTTCCATGAGCAGTTCTTC. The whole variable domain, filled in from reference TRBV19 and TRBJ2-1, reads DGGITQSPKYLFRKEGQNVTLSCEQNLNHDAMYWYRQDPGQGLRLIYYSQIVNDFQKGDIAEGYSVSREKKESFPLTVTSAQKNPTAFYLCASNGGNFHEQFFGPGTRLTVL.

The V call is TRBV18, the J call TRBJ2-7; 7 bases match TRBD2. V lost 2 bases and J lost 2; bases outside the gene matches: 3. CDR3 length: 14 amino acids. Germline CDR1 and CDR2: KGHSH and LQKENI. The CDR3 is CASSPSLATYEQYF. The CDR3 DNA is TGTGCCAGCTCACCATCACTAGCGACCTACGAGCAGTACTTC. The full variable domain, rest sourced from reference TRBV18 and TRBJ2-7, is NAGVMQNPRHLVRRRGQEARLRCSPMKGHSHVYWYRQLPEEGLKFMVYLQKENIIDESGMPKERFSAEFPKEGPSILRIQQVVRGDSAAYFCASSPSLATYEQYFGPGTRLTVT.

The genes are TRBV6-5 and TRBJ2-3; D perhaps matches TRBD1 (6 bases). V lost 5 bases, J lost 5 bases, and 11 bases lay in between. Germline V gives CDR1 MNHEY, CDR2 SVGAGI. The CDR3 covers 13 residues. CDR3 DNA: TGTGCCAGCAGTACAGGGTTGGTAGATACGCAGTATTTT. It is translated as CASSTGLVDTQYF.

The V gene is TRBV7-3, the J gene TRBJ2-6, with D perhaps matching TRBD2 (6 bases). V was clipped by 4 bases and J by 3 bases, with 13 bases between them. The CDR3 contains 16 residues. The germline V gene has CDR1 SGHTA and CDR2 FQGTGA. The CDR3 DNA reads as TGTGCCAGCAGCTCCGGGAGATCCGGTGGGGCCAACGTCCTGACTTTC. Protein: CASSSGRSGGANVLTF. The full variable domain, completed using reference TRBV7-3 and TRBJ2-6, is GAGVSQTPSNKVTEKGKYVELRCDPISGHTALYWYRQSLGQGPEFLIYFQGTGAADDSGLPNDRFFAVRPEGSVSTLKIQRTERGDSAVYLCASSSGRSGGANVLTFGAGSRLTVL.

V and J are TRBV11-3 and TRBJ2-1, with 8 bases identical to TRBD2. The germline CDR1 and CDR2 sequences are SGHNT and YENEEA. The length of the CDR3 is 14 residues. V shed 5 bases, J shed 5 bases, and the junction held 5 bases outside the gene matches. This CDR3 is CASSPGTRDNEQFF. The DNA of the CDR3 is TGTGCCAGCAGCCCTGGGACTAGGGACAATGAGCAGTTCTTC. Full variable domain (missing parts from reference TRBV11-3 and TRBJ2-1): EAGVVQSPRYKIIEKKQPVAFWCNPISGHNTLYWYLQNLGQGPELLIRYENEEAVDDSQLPKDRFSAERLKGVDSTLKIQPAELGDSAVYLCASSPGTRDNEQFFGPGTRLTVL.

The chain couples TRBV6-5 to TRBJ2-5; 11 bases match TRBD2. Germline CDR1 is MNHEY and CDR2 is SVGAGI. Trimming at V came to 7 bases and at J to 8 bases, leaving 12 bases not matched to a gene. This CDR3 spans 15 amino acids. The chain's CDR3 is CASIPGLAVGGTQYF. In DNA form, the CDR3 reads TGTGCCAGCATTCCGGGACTAGCGGTCGGCGGAACCCAGTACTTC.

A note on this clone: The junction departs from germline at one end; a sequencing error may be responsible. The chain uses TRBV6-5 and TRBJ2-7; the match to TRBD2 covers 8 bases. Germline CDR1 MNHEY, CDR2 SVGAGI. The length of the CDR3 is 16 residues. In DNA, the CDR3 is TGTGCCAGCAGCTACTCGGGGGGGAGGGCCGCCTACGAGCAGTACTTC. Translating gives CASSYSGGRAAYEQYF.

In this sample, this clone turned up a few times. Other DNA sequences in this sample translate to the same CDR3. The CDR3 spells CASSPNTGELFF. The CDR3 nucleotides are TGTGCCAGCTCACCCAACACCGGGGAGCTGTTTTTT. The V gene is TRBV18, the J gene TRBJ2-2; no reliable D call. Trimming removed 3 bases from V and 2 bases from J, with 1 base in between. The CDR3 is 12 residues long. CDR1 and CDR2 (germline): KGHSH, LQKENI.